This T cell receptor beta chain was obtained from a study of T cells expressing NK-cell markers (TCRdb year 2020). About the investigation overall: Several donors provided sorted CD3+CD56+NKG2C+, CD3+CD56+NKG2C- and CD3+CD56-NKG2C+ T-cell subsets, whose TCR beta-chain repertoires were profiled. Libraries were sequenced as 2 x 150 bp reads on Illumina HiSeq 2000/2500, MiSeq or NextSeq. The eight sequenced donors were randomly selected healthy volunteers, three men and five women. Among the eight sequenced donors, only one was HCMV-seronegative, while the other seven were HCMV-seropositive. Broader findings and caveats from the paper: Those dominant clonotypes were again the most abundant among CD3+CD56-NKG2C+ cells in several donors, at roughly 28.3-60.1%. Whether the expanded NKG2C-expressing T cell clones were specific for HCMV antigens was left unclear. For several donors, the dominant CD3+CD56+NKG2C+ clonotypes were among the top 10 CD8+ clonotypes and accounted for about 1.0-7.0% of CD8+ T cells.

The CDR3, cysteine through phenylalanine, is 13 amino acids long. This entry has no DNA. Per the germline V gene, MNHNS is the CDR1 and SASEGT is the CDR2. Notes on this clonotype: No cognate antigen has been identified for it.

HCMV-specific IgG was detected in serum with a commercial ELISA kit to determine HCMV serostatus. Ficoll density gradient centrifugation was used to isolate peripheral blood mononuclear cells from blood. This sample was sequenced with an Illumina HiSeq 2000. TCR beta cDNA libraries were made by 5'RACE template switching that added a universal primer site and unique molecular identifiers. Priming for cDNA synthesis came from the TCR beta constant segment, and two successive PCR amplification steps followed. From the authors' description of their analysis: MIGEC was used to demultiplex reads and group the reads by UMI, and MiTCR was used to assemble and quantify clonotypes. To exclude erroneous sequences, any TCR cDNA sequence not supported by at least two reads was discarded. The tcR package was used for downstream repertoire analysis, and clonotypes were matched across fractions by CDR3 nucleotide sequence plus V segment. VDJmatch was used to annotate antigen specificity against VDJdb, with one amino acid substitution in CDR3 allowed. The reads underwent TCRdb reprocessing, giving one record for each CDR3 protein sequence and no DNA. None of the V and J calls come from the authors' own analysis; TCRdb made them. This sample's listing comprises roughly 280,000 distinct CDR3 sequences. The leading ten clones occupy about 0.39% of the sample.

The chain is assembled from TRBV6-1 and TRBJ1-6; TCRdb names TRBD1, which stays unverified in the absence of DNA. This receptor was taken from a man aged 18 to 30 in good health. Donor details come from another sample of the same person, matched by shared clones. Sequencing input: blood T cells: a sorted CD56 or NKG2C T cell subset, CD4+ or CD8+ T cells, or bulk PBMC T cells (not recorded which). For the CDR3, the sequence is CASQGAKGSPLHF.